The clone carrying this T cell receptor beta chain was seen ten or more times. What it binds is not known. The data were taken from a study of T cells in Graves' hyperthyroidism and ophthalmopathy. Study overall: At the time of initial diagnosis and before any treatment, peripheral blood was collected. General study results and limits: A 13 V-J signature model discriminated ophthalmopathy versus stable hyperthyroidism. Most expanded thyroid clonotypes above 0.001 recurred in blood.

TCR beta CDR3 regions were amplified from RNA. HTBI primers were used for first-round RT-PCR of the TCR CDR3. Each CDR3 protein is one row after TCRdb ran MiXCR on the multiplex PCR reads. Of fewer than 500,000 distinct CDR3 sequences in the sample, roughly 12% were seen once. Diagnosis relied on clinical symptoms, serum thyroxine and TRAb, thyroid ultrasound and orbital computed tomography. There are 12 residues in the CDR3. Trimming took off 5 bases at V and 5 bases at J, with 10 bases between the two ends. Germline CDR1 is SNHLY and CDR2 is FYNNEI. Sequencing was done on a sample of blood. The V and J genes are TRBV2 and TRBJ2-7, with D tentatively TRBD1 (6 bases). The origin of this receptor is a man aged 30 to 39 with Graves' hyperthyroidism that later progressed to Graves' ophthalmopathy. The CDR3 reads CASSRQGNEQYF. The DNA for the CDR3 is TGTGCCAGCAGTAGGCAGGGGAACGAGCAGTACTTC.